This T cell receptor beta chain was sequenced in a study of CD8 T cells in Susac syndrome. Reverse transcription used about 0.45 to 1 ug RNA and random hexamers. TCRdb redid the calling of the immunoSEQ multiplex PCR reads with MiXCR, one entry per CDR3 protein. Of a few hundred thousand distinct CDR3 sequences in the sample, 95% were seen once. The junction had 1 base not matched to a gene; V was cut back by 4 bases and J by 3 bases. The CDR3 spans 12 residues. CDR1 is SQVTM, CDR2 ANQGSEA, per germline. This chain uses TRBV29-1 with TRBJ2-7, with TRBD1 matching over 9 bases. This clonotype was sampled from a human donor with multiple sclerosis. The sequenced sample consisted of CD4+ T cells from PBMCs. The CDR3 spells CSVVTGGYEQYF. The CDR3 DNA follows: TGCAGCGTTGTGACAGGGGGCTACGAGCAGTACTTC.